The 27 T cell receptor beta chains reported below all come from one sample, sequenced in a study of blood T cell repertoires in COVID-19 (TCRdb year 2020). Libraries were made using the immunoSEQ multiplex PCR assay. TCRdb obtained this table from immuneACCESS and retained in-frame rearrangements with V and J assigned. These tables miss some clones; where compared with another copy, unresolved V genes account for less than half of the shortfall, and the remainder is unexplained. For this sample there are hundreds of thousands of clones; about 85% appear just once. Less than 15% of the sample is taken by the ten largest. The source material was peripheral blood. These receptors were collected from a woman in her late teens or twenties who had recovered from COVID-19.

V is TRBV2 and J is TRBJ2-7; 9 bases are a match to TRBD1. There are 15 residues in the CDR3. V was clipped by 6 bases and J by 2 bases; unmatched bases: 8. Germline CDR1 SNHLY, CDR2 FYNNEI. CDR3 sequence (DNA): TGTGCCAGCAGGGGGGACAGGGACTTCACCTACGAGCAGTACTTC. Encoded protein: CASRGDRDFTYEQYF.

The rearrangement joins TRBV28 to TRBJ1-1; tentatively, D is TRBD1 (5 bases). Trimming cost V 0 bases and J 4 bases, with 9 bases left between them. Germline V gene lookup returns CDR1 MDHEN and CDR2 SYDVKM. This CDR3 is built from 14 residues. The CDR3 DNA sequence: TGTGCCAGCAGTTTATGGGGGGAGGGCACTGAAGCTTTCTTT. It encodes CASSLWGEGTEAFF.

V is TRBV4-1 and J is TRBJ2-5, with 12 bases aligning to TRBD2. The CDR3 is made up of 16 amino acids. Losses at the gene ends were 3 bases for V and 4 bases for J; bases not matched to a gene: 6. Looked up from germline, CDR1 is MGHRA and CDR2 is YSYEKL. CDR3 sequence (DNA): TGCGCCAGCAGCCATGGCTTGGGACTAGCGGGAGAGACCCAGTACTTC. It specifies CASSHGLGLAGETQYF.

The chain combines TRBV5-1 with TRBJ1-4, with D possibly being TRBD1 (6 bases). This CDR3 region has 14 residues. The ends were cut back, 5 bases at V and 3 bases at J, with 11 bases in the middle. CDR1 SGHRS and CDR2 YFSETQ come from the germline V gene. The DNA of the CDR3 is TGCGCCAGCAGGCAAGGACAGCCTAATGAAAAACTGTTTTTT. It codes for CASRQGQPNEKLFF.

The CDR3 DNA reads TGTGCCAGCAGGTCTCGGGCGGGAAACACCGGGGAGCTGTTTTTT. This codes for CASRSRAGNTGELFF. The J gene is TRBJ2-2, the V gene TRBV2, with a possible D match to TRBD2 (6 bases). The CDR3 contains 15 residues. V lost 6 bases and J 2 bases, leaving 13 bases between the germline ends. Germline-derived CDR1 and CDR2 are SNHLY and FYNNEI.

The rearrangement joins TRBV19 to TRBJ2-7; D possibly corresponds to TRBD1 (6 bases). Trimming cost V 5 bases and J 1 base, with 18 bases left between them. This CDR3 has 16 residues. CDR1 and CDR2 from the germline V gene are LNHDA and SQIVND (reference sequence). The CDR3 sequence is CASSWDTFRASYEQYF. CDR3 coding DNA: TGTGCCAGTAGTTGGGACACCTTTAGGGCTTCCTACGAGCAGTACTTC.

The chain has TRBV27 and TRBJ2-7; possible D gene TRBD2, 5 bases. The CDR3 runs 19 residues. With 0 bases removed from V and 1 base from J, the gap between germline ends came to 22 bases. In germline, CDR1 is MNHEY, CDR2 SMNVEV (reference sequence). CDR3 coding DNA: TGTGCCAGCAGTTTATCGACTACCACAACAGTCGGGTTTTCCTACGAGCAGTACTTC. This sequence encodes CASSLSTTTTVGFSYEQYF.

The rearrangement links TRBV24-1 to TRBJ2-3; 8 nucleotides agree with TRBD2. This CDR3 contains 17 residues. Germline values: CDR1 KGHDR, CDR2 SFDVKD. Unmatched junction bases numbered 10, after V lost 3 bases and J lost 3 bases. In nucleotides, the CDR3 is TGTGCCACCAGTGATCTCGGACGGGAGGGGCAAACAGATACGCAGTATTTT. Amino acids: CATSDLGREGQTDTQYF.

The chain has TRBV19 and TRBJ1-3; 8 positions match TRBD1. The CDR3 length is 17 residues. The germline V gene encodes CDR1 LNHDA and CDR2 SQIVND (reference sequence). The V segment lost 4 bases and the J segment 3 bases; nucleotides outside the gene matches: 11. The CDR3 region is CASSTFPGGSFGNTIYF. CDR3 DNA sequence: TGTGCCAGTAGTACCTTTCCAGGGGGCAGCTTTGGAAACACCATATATTTT.

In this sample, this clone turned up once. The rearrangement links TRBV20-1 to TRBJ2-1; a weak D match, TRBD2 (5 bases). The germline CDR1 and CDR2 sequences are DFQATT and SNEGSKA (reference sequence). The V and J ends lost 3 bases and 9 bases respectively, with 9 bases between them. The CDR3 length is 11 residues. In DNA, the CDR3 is TGCAGTGCTAGTCCCGCGGGTGAGCAGTTCTTC. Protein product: CSASPAGEQFF.

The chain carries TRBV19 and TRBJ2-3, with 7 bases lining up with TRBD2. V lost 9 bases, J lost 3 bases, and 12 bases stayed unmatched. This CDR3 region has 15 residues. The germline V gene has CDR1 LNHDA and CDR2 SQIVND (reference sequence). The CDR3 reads CASSGGLGGTDTQYF. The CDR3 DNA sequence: TGTGCCAGCTCTGGGGGACTGGGGGGGACAGATACGCAGTATTTT.

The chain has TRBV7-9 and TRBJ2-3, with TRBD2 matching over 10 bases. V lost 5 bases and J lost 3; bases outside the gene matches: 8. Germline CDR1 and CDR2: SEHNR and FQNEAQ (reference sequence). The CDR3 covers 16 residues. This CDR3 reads CASSALAGARTDTQYF. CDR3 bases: TGTGCCAGCAGCGCCCTAGCGGGAGCTCGAACAGATACGCAGTATTTT.

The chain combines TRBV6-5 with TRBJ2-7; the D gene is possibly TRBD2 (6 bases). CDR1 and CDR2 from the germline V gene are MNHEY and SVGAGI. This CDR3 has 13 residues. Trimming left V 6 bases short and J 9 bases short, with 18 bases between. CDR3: CASRNLGGPVQYF. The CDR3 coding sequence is TGTGCCAGCAGGAACCTCGGAGGGCCAGTGCAGTACTTC.

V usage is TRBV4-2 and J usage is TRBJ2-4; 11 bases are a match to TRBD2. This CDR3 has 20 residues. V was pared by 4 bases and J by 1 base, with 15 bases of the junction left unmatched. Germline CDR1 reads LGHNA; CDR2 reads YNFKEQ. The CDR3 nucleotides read TGTGCCAGCAGCCCCAGGCGACTAGCGGGATCCGCCCTGGCCAAAAACATTCAGTACTTC. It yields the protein CASSPRRLAGSALAKNIQYF.

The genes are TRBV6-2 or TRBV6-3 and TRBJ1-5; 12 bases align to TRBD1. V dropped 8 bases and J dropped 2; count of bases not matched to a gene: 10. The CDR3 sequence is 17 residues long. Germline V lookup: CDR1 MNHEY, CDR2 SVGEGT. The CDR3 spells CASGRDRGRGGNQPQHF. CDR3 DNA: TGTGCCAGCGGCCGGGACAGGGGGCGCGGGGGCAATCAGCCCCAGCATTTT.

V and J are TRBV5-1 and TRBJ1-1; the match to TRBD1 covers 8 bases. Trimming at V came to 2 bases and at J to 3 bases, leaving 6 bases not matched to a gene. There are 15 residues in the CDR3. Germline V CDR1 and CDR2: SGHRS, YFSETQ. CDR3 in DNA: TGCGCCAGCAGCTTTAGGACAGGGACTCACACTGAAGCTTTCTTT. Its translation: CASSFRTGTHTEAFF.

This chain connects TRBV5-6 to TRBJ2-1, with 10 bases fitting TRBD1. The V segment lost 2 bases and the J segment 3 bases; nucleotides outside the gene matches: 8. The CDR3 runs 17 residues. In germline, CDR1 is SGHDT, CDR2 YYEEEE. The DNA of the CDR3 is TGTGCCAGCAGCTTCCCAACGACAGGGGGCTACTACAATGAGCAGTTCTTC. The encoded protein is CASSFPTTGGYYNEQFF.

In nucleotides, the CDR3 is TGTGCCAGCTCAGCTAGCGATACTAGCACAGATACGCAGTATTTT. Translation gives CASSASDTSTDTQYF. V gene TRBV18 combines with J gene TRBJ2-3, with a weak D call TRBD2 (6 bases). The V gene lost 5 bases and the J gene lost 0 bases, with 12 bases spanning the gap. This CDR3 region has 15 residues. Germline CDR1 reads KGHSH; CDR2 reads LQKENI.

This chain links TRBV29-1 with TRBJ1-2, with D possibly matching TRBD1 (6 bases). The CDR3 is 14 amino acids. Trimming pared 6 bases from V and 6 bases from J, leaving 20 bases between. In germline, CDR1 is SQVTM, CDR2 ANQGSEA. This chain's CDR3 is CSVTGHQETHGYTF. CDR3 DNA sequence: TGCAGCGTCACGGGACACCAAGAGACTCATGGCTACACCTTC.

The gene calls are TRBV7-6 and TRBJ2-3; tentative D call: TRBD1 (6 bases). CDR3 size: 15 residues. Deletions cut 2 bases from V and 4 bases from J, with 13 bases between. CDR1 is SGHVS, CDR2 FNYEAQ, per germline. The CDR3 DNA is TGTGCCAGCAGCTTATGGGGGCAGATCGCAGATACGCAGTATTTT. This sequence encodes CASSLWGQIADTQYF. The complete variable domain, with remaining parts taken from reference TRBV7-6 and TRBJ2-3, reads GAGVSQSPRYKVTKRGQDVALRCDPISGHVSLYWYRQALGQGPEFLTYFNYEAQQDKSGLPNDRFSAERPEGSISTLTIQRTEQRDSAMYRCASSLWGQIADTQYFGPGTRLTVL.

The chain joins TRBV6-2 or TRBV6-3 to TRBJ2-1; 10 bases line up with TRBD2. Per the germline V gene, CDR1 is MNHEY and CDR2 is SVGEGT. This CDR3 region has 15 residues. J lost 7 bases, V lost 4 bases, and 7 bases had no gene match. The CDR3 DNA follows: TGTGCCAGCAGTTCACCTAGCGGGAGATGGAATGAGCAGTTCTTC. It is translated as CASSSPSGRWNEQFF.

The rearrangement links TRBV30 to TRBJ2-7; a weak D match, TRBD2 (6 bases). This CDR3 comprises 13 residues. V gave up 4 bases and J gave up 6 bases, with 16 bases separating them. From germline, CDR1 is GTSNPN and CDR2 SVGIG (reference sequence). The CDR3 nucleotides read TGTGCCTGGACAGCGACGGGGCGGGGCGAGCAGTACTTC. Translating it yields CAWTATGRGEQYF.

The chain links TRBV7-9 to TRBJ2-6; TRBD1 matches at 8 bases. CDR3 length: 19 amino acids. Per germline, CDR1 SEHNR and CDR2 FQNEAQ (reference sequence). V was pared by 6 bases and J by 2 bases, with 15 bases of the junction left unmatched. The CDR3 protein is CASSTTAARGRAGANVLTF. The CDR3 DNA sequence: TGTGCCAGCAGTACCACAGCGGCCAGGGGGCGCGCTGGGGCCAACGTCCTGACTTTC.

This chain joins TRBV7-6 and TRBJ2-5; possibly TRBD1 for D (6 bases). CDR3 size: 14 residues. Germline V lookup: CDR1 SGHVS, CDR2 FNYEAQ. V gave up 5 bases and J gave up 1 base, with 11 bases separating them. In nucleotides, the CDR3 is TGTGCCAGCAGCCCTAGACAGGTCCAAGAGACCCAGTACTTC. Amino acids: CASSPRQVQETQYF.

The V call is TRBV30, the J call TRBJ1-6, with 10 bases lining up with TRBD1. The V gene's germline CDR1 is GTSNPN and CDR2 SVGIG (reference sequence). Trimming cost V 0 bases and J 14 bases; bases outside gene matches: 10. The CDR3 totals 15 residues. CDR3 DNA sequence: TGTGCCTGGAGTGTGGGACAGGGGAAGTTCTTGGCCCTCCACTTT. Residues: CAWSVGQGKFLALHF.

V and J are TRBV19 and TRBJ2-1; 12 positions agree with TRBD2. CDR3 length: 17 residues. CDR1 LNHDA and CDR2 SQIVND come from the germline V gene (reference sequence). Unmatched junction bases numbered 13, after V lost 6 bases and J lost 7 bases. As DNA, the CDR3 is TGTGCCAGTAGAATCGGGTATCGACTAGCGGGAGTAAATGAGCAGTTCTTC. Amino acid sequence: CASRIGYRLAGVNEQFF.

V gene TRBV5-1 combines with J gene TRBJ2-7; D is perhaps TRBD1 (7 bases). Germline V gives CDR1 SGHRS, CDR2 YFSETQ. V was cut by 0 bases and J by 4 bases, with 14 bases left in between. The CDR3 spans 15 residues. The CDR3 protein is CASSLAEQGRYEQYF. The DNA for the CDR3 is TGCGCCAGCAGCTTGGCAGAACAGGGGAGGTACGAGCAGTACTTC.